This T cell receptor beta chain was captured in a study of T-cell reconstitution after alpha-beta-depleted transplantation in children. This CDR3 spans 14 amino acids. Germline loops: CDR1 MDHEN, CDR2 SYDVKM. Germline trimming cut 7 bases from V and 7 bases from J; bases unmatched to any gene: 10. Broader study findings: Expanded graft clones numbering several hundred reportedly gave rise to alpha-beta T cells about two months after transplant.

At least ten counts were recorded for this clonotype. Its matching antigen is unknown. The library targeted TCRbeta and was prepared with unique molecular identifiers. TCRdb independently ran MiXCR on the PCR reads; one entry per CDR3 protein. The sample consists of approximately 490,000 distinct CDR3 sequences, 10% of them appearing once. The V gene is TRBV28, the J gene TRBJ2-7, with 10 bases that match TRBD2. The sample here was PBMCs, taken before TCRalphabeta/CD19-depleted stem cell transplant. The sequence came from a child under 10 years old with inherited bone marrow failure, due to receive a stem cell transplant. CDR3 bases: TGTGCCAGCAAAATCAGAACTAGCGGGAAAGAGCAGTACTTC. Translation gives CASKIRTSGKEQYF. The variable domain in full, with the rest retrieved from reference TRBV28 and TRBJ2-7, is DVKVTQSSRYLVKRTGEKVFLECVQDMDHENMFWYRQDPGLGLRLIYFSYDVKMKEKGDIPEGYSVSREKKERFSLILESASTNQTSMYLCASKIRTSGKEQYFGPGTRLTVT.